A selection of T cell receptor beta chains follows, all from one sample in a study of T cell changes during pregnancy in multiple sclerosis. The table came from immunoSEQ multiplex PCR; TCRdb's copy has only in-frame clones and leaves some out. In the table there are about 44,000 clones, roughly 95% of which are singletons. The material was peripheral blood, obtained in the second trimester of pregnancy. The origin of the receptors is a female donor with multiple sclerosis, enrolled in a pregnancy study. The CDR3 runs from the conserved cysteine through the conserved F or W. D genes are given only for firm matches. The size entry is marked missing in some rows and otherwise reads once, few, many or a size class.

d_call: .
j_call: TRBJ1-2
clone_size: .
v_call: TRBV6-1
cdr3_nt: TGTGCCAGCAGTGAAAACGGAGGGGACTATGGCTACACCTTC
cdr3_aa: CASSENGGDYGYTF

d_call: .
j_call: TRBJ1-1
clone_size: .
v_call: TRBV7-6
cdr3_nt: TGTGCCAGCAGCTTAGTTAGTCAGGGGTTGGGGAACACTGAAGCTTTCTTT
cdr3_aa: CASSLVSQGLGNTEAFF

d_call: .
j_call: TRBJ2-1
clone_size: .
v_call: TRBV2
cdr3_nt: TGTGCCAGCAGCGCTAAGCGGCGCCCTTCCTACAATGAGCAGTTCTTC
cdr3_aa: CASSAKRRPSYNEQFF

d_call: .
j_call: TRBJ1-1
clone_size: .
v_call: TRBV7-6
cdr3_nt: TGTGCCAGCAGCTTTATCCGGGACAAGAACACTGAAGCTTTCTTT
cdr3_aa: CASSFIRDKNTEAFF

d_call: .
j_call: TRBJ1-2
clone_size: .
v_call: TRBV5-1
cdr3_nt: TGCGCCAGCAGCTTGAATTCGGCTAACTATGGCTACACCTTC
cdr3_aa: CASSLNSANYGYTF

d_call: .
j_call: TRBJ2-1
clone_size: once
v_call: TRBV2
cdr3_nt: TGTGCCAGCAGTCTTAGGGAGGTCGGCGGGAATGAGCAGTTCTTC
cdr3_aa: CASSLREVGGNEQFF

d_call: .
j_call: TRBJ2-2
clone_size: .
v_call: TRBV14
cdr3_nt: TGTGCCAGCAGCCTCGGACTGCTCGGGGAGCTGTTTTTT
cdr3_aa: CASSLGLLGELFF

d_call: TRBD2
j_call: TRBJ2-3
clone_size: .
v_call: TRBV4-2
cdr3_nt: TGTGCCAGCAGCCAAGATAGCGGGGGCACAGATACGCAGTATTTT
cdr3_aa: CASSQDSGGTDTQYF

d_call: .
j_call: TRBJ2-1
clone_size: .
v_call: TRBV6-1
cdr3_nt: TGTGCCAGCAGTGTGGCGGGGGAGCAGTTCTTC
cdr3_aa: CASSVAGEQFF

d_call: .
j_call: TRBJ1-5
clone_size: .
v_call: TRBV9
cdr3_nt: TGTGCCAGCAGCGTAACAGGGATGGATCAGCCCCAGCATTTT
cdr3_aa: CASSVTGMDQPQHF

d_call: TRBD1
j_call: TRBJ2-2
clone_size: .
v_call: TRBV7-8
cdr3_nt: TGTGCCAGCAGCGTATGGGGACAGGTCCCCGGGGAGCTGTTTTTT
cdr3_aa: CASSVWGQVPGELFF

d_call: TRBD2
j_call: TRBJ2-2
clone_size: .
v_call: TRBV11-2
cdr3_nt: TGTGCCAGCACTAAACTAGCGGGAGGAGCCGGGGAGCTGTTTTTT
cdr3_aa: CASTKLAGGAGELFF

d_call: .
j_call: TRBJ1-2
clone_size: .
v_call: TRBV14
cdr3_nt: TGTGCCAGCAGCCAAGACCGGACAGCACTCTATGGCTACACCTTC
cdr3_aa: CASSQDRTALYGYTF

d_call: TRBD1
j_call: TRBJ2-7
clone_size: .
v_call: TRBV27
cdr3_nt: TGTGCCAGCAGTTCTGGGACAGGGTGGTACGAGCAGTACTTC
cdr3_aa: CASSSGTGWYEQYF

d_call: TRBD1
j_call: TRBJ1-2
clone_size: .
v_call: TRBV7-9
cdr3_nt: TGTGCCAGCAGCTTACCGGACAGGTCCCTAGGTTGGGGCTACACCTTC
cdr3_aa: CASSLPDRSLGWGYTF

d_call: .
j_call: TRBJ2-7
clone_size: .
v_call: TRBV13
cdr3_nt: TGTGCCAGCAGCTATACGACACTCGCCTACGAGCAGTACTTC
cdr3_aa: CASSYTTLAYEQYF

d_call: .
j_call: TRBJ1-1
clone_size: .
v_call: TRBV7-2
cdr3_nt: TGTGCCAGCAGCTTGTCGAGGGAATGGTACACTGAAGCTTTCTTT
cdr3_aa: CASSLSREWYTEAFF